The sequence of this TCR beta chain was determined in a study of shared T cell receptors in the human thymus (dated by TCRdb to 2020 to 2022). General notes on the study: The study examined how self-reactive, shared T-cell receptor alpha chains are generated in the human thymus.

Details on this clone: The specificity of this receptor is unknown. No base-level quality is on record; no much larger clone is a single base apart.

To prepare the library, the immunoSEQ multiplex PCR assay was applied. The immuneACCESS repertoire file appears here via TCRdb, limited to in-frame rearrangements. These files lack a portion of the clones; in checked studies, under half of the deficit traces to unresolved V genes, and the cause of the others is not known. This sample is represented by hundreds of thousands of clones; approximately 88% of them were singletons. The top ten hold around 0.01% of the sample. From a lookup of the germline V gene, CDR1 and CDR2 are ENHRY and SYGVKD. The CDR3 runs 15 amino acids, cysteine and phenylalanine included. Of all the DNA, just the CDR3 is kept, 45 bases in frame from base 1. V is reduced by 3 bases and J by 8 bases, leaving a spacing of 17 bases between them. The sample was also linked to a second study, of human thymus T cells. As noted in the second study: In Finland, the donors were immunologically healthy infants who were having open corrective cardiac surgery for congenital heart defects. The thymus tissue came from surgical resects taken out during corrective cardiac surgery. Usage of V and J gene segments appeared to be biased in both the thymic and the peripheral blood repertoires. Highly overlapping thymic TCR repertoires among unrelated individuals were reported in the related research. TCR alpha and beta repertoires from roughly eight infant thymus samples and four related peripheral blood samples were characterized in the study. The infant donors were about 7 to 244 days old, and the cohort included six or seven males and two females. After being mechanically released from the tissue, thymocytes were kept at -70 degrees C in pellets of about 8.5-32 million cells. Genomic DNA was extracted from frozen cell pellets with a QIAsymphony instrument. The immunoSEQ multiplex PCR assay was used to amplify the TCRB and TCRAD loci from a standardized quantity of quality-controlled genomic DNA. The amplicons spanned the V(D)J region and were long enough to cover the CDR3 and allow V and J genes to be identified. Amplicon sequencing was performed on an Illumina platform through the commercial immunoSEQ service. Primer bias and sequencing errors were corrected as previously described, and TCRAD and TCRB definitions were based on the IMGT database. The repertoires were analysed using immunoSEQ Analyzer 3.0 and VDJTools for basic statistics, V/J segment usage, diversity estimates, rarefaction and pairwise overlap. To estimate diversity, the Chao1, ChaoE, Efron-Thisted, Shannon and inverse Simpson indices were applied, and diversity was also estimated on datasets down-sampled to the smallest sample. For repertoire overlap, CDR3 nucleotide sequence, V gene and J gene had to match strictly, and clustering was done by Jaccard-based multidimensional scaling. Thymus samples yielded on average roughly 810,000 unique TCRB clonotypes, compared with 80,000 to 95,000 from blood samples.

The specimen sequenced was thymocytes. This TCR came from a boy less than two years old with a congenital heart defect. Donor details come from another sample of the same person, matched by shared clones. The chain is assembled from TRBV10-3 and TRBJ2-1; a weak D assignment points to TRBD1 (6 bases agree). CDR3 sequence: CAISEGSDSSDEQFF. The base sequence is TGTGCCATCAGTGAAGGGTCGGACAGCAGCGATGAGCAGTTCTTC.